Listed below are T cell receptor beta chains from one sample, sequenced in a study of technical replicates of blood from a few donors. The repertoire was sequenced with immunoSEQ multiplex PCR; TCRdb's copy has only in-frame clones and lacks some. The data show about 66,000 clones, with roughly 90% seen just once and just over 4.5% held by the top ten. Sample: PBMCs. All receptors come from a human donor in good health. Some clones in this sample may be carry-over from other donors' samples. CDR3s include the opening cysteine and the closing phenylalanine or tryptophan. The order of the fields is clone size, J gene, V gene, D gene, CDR3 DNA, CDR3 protein. D genes are given only for firm matches. Rows give clone size only sometimes, using once, few, many, or a class for an expanded clone.

>NA|TRBJ1-4|TRBV19|NA
TGTGCCAGTAGTCGGGGTTGGGTCAATGAAAAACTGTTTTTT
CASSRGWVNEKLFF
>NA|TRBJ2-1|TRBV29-1|TRBD1
TGCAGCGCGACCGGGACAGGGATCCGTAGTGAGCAGTTCTTC
CSATGTGIRSEQFF
>NA|TRBJ2-3|TRBV10-1|NA
TGCGCCCCGAGGGGGCCGCGACAGGGGAGGGCAGATACGCAGTATTTT
CAPRGPRQGRADTQYF
>NA|TRBJ1-5|TRBV25-1|NA
TGTGCCAGCAGTGAGAACGGAGAGATTGAGCCCCAGCATTTT
CASSENGEIEPQHF
>NA|TRBJ2-7|TRBV5-4|TRBD1
TGTGCCAGCAGCTTTCCGCGGACAGGAATCTACGAGCAGTACTTC
CASSFPRTGIYEQYF
>NA|TRBJ1-5|TRBV19|NA
TGTGCCAGTACCCTGTCGGGAGGGGGGAATCAGCCCCAGCATTTT
CASTLSGGGNQPQHF
>few|TRBJ2-7|TRBV6-1|TRBD1
TGTGCCAGCAGTGAAGGGCAGGGGGCCTACGAGCAGTACTTC
CASSEGQGAYEQYF
>NA|TRBJ1-2|TRBV5-1|TRBD1
TGCGCCAGCAGCTTGACAGGGGACTATGGCTACACCTTC
CASSLTGDYGYTF
>NA|TRBJ2-1|TRBV7-2|TRBD2
TGTGCCAGCAGCTTAGGGGGAGCGGGGGGGCGGAATGAGCAGTTCTTC
CASSLGGAGGRNEQFF
>NA|TRBJ2-5|TRBV6-5|NA
TGTGCCGCCCGCGCGCCAGGGGCTCGAGAGACCCAGTACTTC
CAARAPGARETQYF
>NA|TRBJ2-5|TRBV7-2|NA
TGTGCCAGCAGCCACCAAACGGGCTTCGGAGGGGAGACCCAGTACTTC
CASSHQTGFGGETQYF
>NA|TRBJ2-5|TRBV7-3|NA
TGTGCCAGCAGCTTAATAGCCGGGGAGACCCAGTACTTC
CASSLIAGETQYF
>NA|TRBJ2-7|TRBV11-1|TRBD2
TGTGCCAGCAGCTTCCCCGGACTAGCGGCCCCCCGGTACTTC
CASSFPGLAAPRYF
>once|TRBJ2-7|TRBV7-9|TRBD1
TGTGCCAGCAGCCCCCGGGACAGGCTCAACGAGCAGTACTTC
CASSPRDRLNEQYF
>NA|TRBJ2-1|TRBV6-6|TRBD2
TGTGCCAGCTACGACTCGACTAGCGGGGGGCAGAATGAGCAGTTCTTC
CASYDSTSGGQNEQFF
>NA|TRBJ1-1|TRBV5-1|NA
TGCGCCAGCAGCTTGACGGGGGAGAGGGTCTCTGAAGCTTTCTTT
CASSLTGERVSEAFF
>NA|TRBJ2-7|TRBV7-2|NA
TGTGCCAGCAGCTTAACAGGTCCCAGCTCCTACGAGCAGTACTTC
CASSLTGPSSYEQYF
>once|TRBJ2-7|TRBV7-6|TRBD2
TGTGCCAGCAGCTCAAGAACTAGCGGGAGCGACGAGCAGTACTTC
CASSSRTSGSDEQYF
>NA|TRBJ1-1|TRBV2|TRBD1
TGTGCCAGCACCCCTTTCACCGGGACAGCCGAGGCTTTCTTT
CASTPFTGTAEAFF
>NA|TRBJ2-2|TRBV4-1|NA
TGCGCCAGCAGCCAAATATTACGAACACCAAACACCGGGGAGCTGTTTTTT
CASSQILRTPNTGELFF
>NA|TRBJ1-2|TRBV2|TRBD1
TGTGCCAGCAGTGGACAGGGGGTCGGTGGCTACACCTTC
CASSGQGVGGYTF
>NA|TRBJ1-2|TRBV10-1|NA
TGCGCCAGCAGTGATCAAGACGAGGAGGAAAGTAACTATGGCTACACCTTC
CASSDQDEEESNYGYTF
>NA|TRBJ1-6|TRBV15|NA
TGTGCCACCAGCAGAGATCTGCGTTCACCCCTCCACTTT
CATSRDLRSPLHF
>NA|TRBJ2-5|TRBV19|NA
TGTGCCAGTAGTACCCGACAGCAAGAGACCCAGTACTTC
CASSTRQQETQYF
>NA|TRBJ1-2|TRBV19|TRBD1
TGTGCCAGTATCACCGCCGGGACAGGGGGCCGTGGCTACACCTTC
CASITAGTGGRGYTF
>once|TRBJ2-7|TRBV6-5|TRBD2
TGTGCCAGCAGTTACTCAGGGACTAGTGCCGAGCAGTACTTC
CASSYSGTSAEQYF
>NA|TRBJ2-7|TRBV7-6|NA
TGTGCCAGCAGCCCAGGGTACCAGGGGCCCTACGAGCAGTACTTC
CASSPGYQGPYEQYF
>NA|TRBJ2-2|TRBV2|TRBD1
TGTGCCAGCAGTCAGGGACAGTCGGTCAACCCCTCCGGGGAGCTGTTTTTT
CASSQGQSVNPSGELFF
>NA|TRBJ2-1|TRBV4-3|TRBD2
TGCGCCAGCAGCCGCGCGGGGGGCGGGAGTGAGCAGTTCTTC
CASSRAGGGSEQFF
>NA|TRBJ1-4|TRBV4-3|NA
TGCGCCAGCAGCCAAGATGGGGGGACTAATGAAAAACTGTTTTTT
CASSQDGGTNEKLFF
>NA|TRBJ1-3|TRBV25-1|NA
TGTGCCAGCAGTGTGTCAGGCCAAGCCGGAAACACCATATATTTT
CASSVSGQAGNTIYF
>NA|TRBJ2-2|TRBV10-3|TRBD2
TGTGCCACCATGCGGGAGCCGAACACCGGGGAGCTGTTTTTT
CATMREPNTGELFF
>NA|TRBJ1-6|TRBV6-1|TRBD1
TGTGCCAGCAGGAAATGGACAGGGGATAATTCACCCCTCCACTTT
CASRKWTGDNSPLHF
>NA|TRBJ2-1|TRBV4-1|TRBD2
TGCGCCAGCAGGCCCGGCCTAGCGGGAGGGAACAATGAGCAGTTCTTC
CASRPGLAGGNNEQFF
>NA|TRBJ2-7|TRBV19|TRBD2
TGTGCCAGCAAGGGGACTAGCGGGAGGACGGGAGAGCAGTACTTC
CASKGTSGRTGEQYF
>NA|TRBJ2-7|TRBV7-2|TRBD1
TGTGCCAGCAGCCCTAGGACAGGGGGGGACTACGAGCAGTACTTC
CASSPRTGGDYEQYF
>NA|TRBJ2-7|TRBV11-2|TRBD2
TGTGCCAGCAGGCGGACTAGCGGGAGCGAGCAGTACTTC
CASRRTSGSEQYF
>NA|TRBJ1-1|TRBV18|NA
TGTGCCAGCTCACCAAGAGTGAACACTGAAGCTTTCTTT
CASSPRVNTEAFF
>NA|TRBJ1-2|TRBV2|NA
TGTGCCAGCAGTCTCAGTCTCCCAGGGCTCTACACCTTC
CASSLSLPGLYTF
>NA|TRBJ1-2|TRBV7-3|TRBD1
TGTGCCAGCAGCCCCGGACAGGGAATTTGGTATGGCTACACCTTC
CASSPGQGIWYGYTF
>NA|TRBJ2-1|TRBV29-1|TRBD1
TGCTGCGGAAGGGACAGCTTGTACAATGAGCAGTTCTTC
CCGRDSLYNEQFF
>NA|TRBJ1-1|TRBV6-1|TRBD1
TGTGCCAGCAGTGGAGGGCGGACAGGTCTGAACACTGAAGCTTTCTTT
CASSGGRTGLNTEAFF
>NA|TRBJ2-2|TRBV6-6|NA
TGTGCCAGCCACGCCGGGTCGGACACCGGGGAGCTGTTTTTT
CASHAGSDTGELFF
>NA|TRBJ1-5|TRBV5-4|NA
TGTGCCAGCAGCTCAGCGGGGGGCCTTAATCAGCCCCAGCATTTT
CASSSAGGLNQPQHF
>NA|TRBJ2-7|TRBV6-5|NA
TGTGCCAGCAGTTCGGCAGGGGCAGGCGAGCAGTACTTC
CASSSAGAGEQYF
>few|TRBJ2-7|TRBV9|NA
TGTGCCAGCAGCCCCCACGACAGTGCCTACGAGCAGTACTTC
CASSPHDSAYEQYF
>NA|TRBJ2-7|TRBV5-1|TRBD1
TGCGCCAGCAGCCCAACAGGGGGCATTGGTTCCCACGAGCAGTACTTC
CASSPTGGIGSHEQYF
>NA|TRBJ2-5|TRBV11-3|TRBD2
TGTGCCAGCAGCTTACCGGGGGGTCCTTTATTGGGGACCCAGTACTTC
CASSLPGGPLLGTQYF
>few|TRBJ1-2|TRBV2|TRBD1
TGTGCCAGCAGGGGACAGGGCTATGGCTACACCTTC
CASRGQGYGYTF
>NA|TRBJ2-7|TRBV4-3|NA
TGCGCCAGCAGTCGGGACTTTGCCTACGAGCAGTACTTC
CASSRDFAYEQYF
>NA|TRBJ1-1|TRBV28|NA
TGTGCCAGCATCGGGGTTTACACTGAAGCTTTCTTT
CASIGVYTEAFF
>NA|TRBJ2-7|TRBV4-1|NA
TGCGCCAGCAGCCCGTCGCGGGACGTGTACGAGCAGTACTTC
CASSPSRDVYEQYF
>NA|TRBJ2-7|TRBV4-2|NA
TGTGCCAGCAGCAAACAACAGGCAGAACCAAGCGAGCAGTACTTC
CASSKQQAEPSEQYF
>NA|TRBJ1-2|TRBV10-3|NA
TGTGCCATCAGTGAATCCAAGAACAGCTACTATGGCTACACCTTC
CAISESKNSYYGYTF